This T cell receptor (beta chain) was sequenced during a study of tumor-infiltrating lymphocytes in primary liver carcinoma. Turning to the study itself: The patient group consisted of men and women aged 30 to 69 years. Tumor lesions were T1-T3 N0M0 and spanned about 4.2 to 11 cm. Points from the study as a whole: Unsorted bulk processing meant the study did not compare CD4+ and CD8+ repertoires.

Researchers generated TCR beta cDNA from about 450 ng of total RNA, relying on a constant-region primer. Libraries covering TCR beta were generated through three nested multiplex PCR rounds (using a slightly modified ARM-PCR). The first two PCR rounds, around 10 cycles each, used TRBV1-TRBV30 forward primers and a C-beta reverse primer. MiXCR, applied by TCRdb to the multiplex PCR reads, yields one record per CDR3 protein. Seen here are about 180,000 distinct CDR3 sequences, 50% to 75% observed once, and the top ten hold 65% to 80%. Blood RNA was derived from unsorted whole blood, and germline DNA was extracted too. CDR3 length: 18 residues. Per the germline V gene, CDR1 is SGHAT and CDR2 is FQNNGV. Points on this clonotype: Its matching antigen is unknown. At one boundary the junction diverges from the germline segment, which might be a read error.

This clonotype was obtained from a man in his forties with primary liver carcinoma and hepatitis B virus infection. The sample consisted of peripheral blood. V and J are TRBV11-2 and TRBJ2-2, with 7 bases identical to TRBD2. CDR3 protein: CSSSSVGSGSGSTGELFF. The CDR3 DNA reads as TGTTCCAGTAGCTCAGTAGGTAGCGGGTCCGGCAGCACCGGGGAGCTGTTTTTT.